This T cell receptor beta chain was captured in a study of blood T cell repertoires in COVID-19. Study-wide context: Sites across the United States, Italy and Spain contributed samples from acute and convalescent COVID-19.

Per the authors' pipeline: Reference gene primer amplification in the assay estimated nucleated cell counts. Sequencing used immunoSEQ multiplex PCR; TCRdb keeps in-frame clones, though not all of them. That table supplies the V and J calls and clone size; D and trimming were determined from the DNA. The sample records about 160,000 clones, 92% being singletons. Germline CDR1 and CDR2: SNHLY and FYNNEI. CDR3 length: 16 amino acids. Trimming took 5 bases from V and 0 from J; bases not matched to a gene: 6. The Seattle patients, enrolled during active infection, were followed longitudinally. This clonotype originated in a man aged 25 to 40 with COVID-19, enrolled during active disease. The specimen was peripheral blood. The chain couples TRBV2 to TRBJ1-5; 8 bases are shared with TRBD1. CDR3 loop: CASSPQGGYSNQPQHF. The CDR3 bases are TGTGCCAGCAGTCCACAGGGGGGATATAGCAATCAGCCCCAGCATTTT.